The sequence of this T cell receptor (beta chain) was determined in a study of T cell responses to AZD1222 COVID-19 vaccine. J lost 3 bases, V lost 4 bases, and 5 bases had no gene match. CDR1 and CDR2 (germline): MNHNY, SVGAGI (reference sequence). CDR3 size: 15 residues. TCRdb's table, derived via immunoSEQ multiplex PCR, lists solely in-frame clones and lacks some. The sample holds about 130,000 clones, 80% to 95% seen once. The count of this clone is one. The source material was peripheral blood, sampled 28 days after the second AZD1222 dose. This chain connects TRBV6-6 to TRBJ2-2, with TRBD2 identical over 7 bases. The receptor was derived from an adult who received the AZD1222 COVID-19 vaccine. The CDR3 loop reads CASSSRGGDTGELFF. CDR3 coding DNA: TGTGCCAGCAGTTCCCGTGGGGGGGACACCGGGGAGCTGTTTTTT.